A selection of T cell receptor beta chains follows, all from one sample in a study of identical twins. TCRdb used MiXCR to reprocess the 5' RACE reads, holding one entry per CDR3 protein. Of about 890,000 distinct CDR3 sequences in the sample, roughly an eighth were seen once. The same sample was also studied in work on yellow fever vaccine responses in identical twins.

Sequencing was carried out using PBMCs. The source of these receptors is a woman under 30 in good health. Each CDR3 is given with its conserved first and last residue. A D gene is named only where the DNA matches it firmly. The size of a clone is reported for some rows only, either as once, few or many, or as a class for expanded clones.

>TRBV12-3/TRBV12-4|TRBD2|TRBJ2-7|many
CASRGPGLAERSIYEQYF
TGTGCCAGCAGGGGACCGGGACTAGCGGAAAGAAGTATCTACGAGCAGTACTTC
>TRBV10-3|.|TRBJ1-1|.
CAISGPTEAFF
TGTGCCATCAGTGGACCCACTGAAGCTTTCTTT
>TRBV6-1|.|TRBJ2-7|few
CASSPRTVSYEQYF
TGTGCCAGCAGTCCCCGGACAGTTTCCTACGAGCAGTACTTC
>TRBV7-3|.|TRBJ2-1|.
CASSLKGPVYNEQIF
TGTGCCAGCAGCTTGAAGGGGCCGGTCTACAATGAGCAGATCTTC
>TRBV6-4|.|TRBJ2-3|few
CASGWTETDTQYF
TGTGCCTCGGGCTGGACAGAAACAGATACGCAGTATTTT
>TRBV25-1|TRBD1|TRBJ2-7|.
CASSPLGGTGFYEQYF
TGTGCCAGCAGTCCTCTTGGGGGGACAGGGTTTTACGAGCAGTACTTC
>TRBV12-3/TRBV12-4|.|TRBJ1-1|.
CASSLTGVWGAEAFF
TGTGCCAGCAGTTTAACGGGGGTGTGGGGTGCTGAAGCTTTCTTT
>TRBV7-2|.|TRBJ2-3|few
CASSSRAGPTKYF
TGTGCCAGCAGCTCCCGGGCAGGCCCCACCAAGTATTTT
>TRBV9|.|TRBJ2-3|few
CASSVDSGWTDTQYF
TGTGCCAGCAGCGTAGACTCCGGTTGGACAGATACGCAGTATTTT
>TRBV5-1|.|TRBJ1-1|many
CASSSGMGPNTEAFF
TGCGCCAGCAGCTCCGGGATGGGTCCGAACACTGAAGCTTTCTTT
>TRBV10-3|TRBD1|TRBJ2-1|.
CAISTDRPSPYNEQFF
TGTGCCATCAGTACGGACAGGCCAAGCCCCTACAATGAGCAGTTCTTC
>TRBV13|TRBD2|TRBJ2-2|.
CASSIGLAESFTGELFF
TGTGCCAGCAGCATCGGACTAGCGGAGAGCTTCACCGGGGAGCTGTTTTTT
>TRBV7-8|.|TRBJ2-3|.
CASSPNTASTDTQYF
TGTGCCAGCAGCCCCAACACAGCTAGCACAGATACGCAGTATTTT
>TRBV20-1|.|TRBJ1-4|many
CSANGGTNEKLFF
TGCAGTGCCAATGGGGGTACTAATGAAAAACTGTTTTTT
>TRBV20-1|.|TRBJ1-4|.
CSASDPGPNNEKLFF
TGCAGTGCTAGTGACCCCGGGCCAAATAATGAAAAACTGTTTTTT
>TRBV29-1|.|TRBJ2-4|many
CSLHLGAKNIQYF
TGCAGCCTCCATCTTGGGGCCAAAAACATTCAGTACTTC
>TRBV2|TRBD2|TRBJ2-5|.
CARRARGGQETQYF
TGTGCCAGGAGAGCCCGGGGGGGCCAAGAGACCCAGTACTTC
>TRBV29-1|TRBD1|TRBJ2-1|few
CSKGTVLNEQFF
TGCAGCAAGGGGACAGTCCTTAATGAGCAGTTCTTC